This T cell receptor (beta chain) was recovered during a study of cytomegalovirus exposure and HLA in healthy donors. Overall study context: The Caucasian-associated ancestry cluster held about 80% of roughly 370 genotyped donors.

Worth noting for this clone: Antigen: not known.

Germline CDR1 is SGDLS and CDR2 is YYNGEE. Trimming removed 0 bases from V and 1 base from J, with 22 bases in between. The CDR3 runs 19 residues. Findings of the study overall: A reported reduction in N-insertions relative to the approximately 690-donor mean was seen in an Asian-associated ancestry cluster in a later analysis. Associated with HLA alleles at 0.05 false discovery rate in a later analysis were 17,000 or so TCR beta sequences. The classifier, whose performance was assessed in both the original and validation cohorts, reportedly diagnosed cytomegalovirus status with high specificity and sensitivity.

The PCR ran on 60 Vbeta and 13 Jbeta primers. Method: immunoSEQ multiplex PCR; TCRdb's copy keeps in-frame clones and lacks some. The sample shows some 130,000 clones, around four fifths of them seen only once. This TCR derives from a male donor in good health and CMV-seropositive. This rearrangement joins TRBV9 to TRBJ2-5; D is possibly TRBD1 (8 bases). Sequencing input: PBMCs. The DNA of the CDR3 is TGTGCCAGCAGCGTAGCTACGGTGGACAGGGAGGGTGGCCAAGAGACCCAGTACTTC. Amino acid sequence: CASSVATVDREGGQETQYF.